This T cell receptor beta chain originates from a study of response to subunit inactivated influenza vaccine. CDR3 length: 13 residues. TCRdb processed the RT-PCR reads anew with MiXCR; each CDR3 protein has one entry. The repertoire holds some 300,000 distinct CDR3 sequences, with approximately 23% as singletons. Overall study findings and caveats: New T cells are recruited in small numbers by each seasonal influenza vaccination, according to the authors' suggestion.

This clonotype was detected ten times or more. Its antigen is not identified. Mismatch with germline at one junction end may stem from a read error. This chain connects TRBV12-3 or TRBV12-4 to TRBJ1-5; D unclear. This TCR came from a man aged 50 to 69 who received an inactivated influenza vaccine. The sequenced sample was PBMCs from blood, obtained less than 22 months after vaccination. CDR3 nucleotides: TGTGCCAGCAGCTTAGGCCGGGATCAGCCCCAGCATTTT. This sequence encodes CASSLGRDQPQHF.